The rows below give T cell receptor beta chains drawn from one sample of a study of blood T cell repertoires in COVID-19. Profiled with immunoSEQ multiplex PCR; TCRdb holds only in-frame clones, not every one. This sample has more than 65,000 clones, with roughly four fifths found just once. The sample consisted of peripheral blood. These receptors were collected from a human donor in a cohort sampled during active COVID-19. Each CDR3 is given with its conserved first and last residue. The order of the fields is V gene, D gene, J gene, clone size, CDR3 DNA, CDR3 protein. D genes are given only for firm matches. Part of the rows lack a size; the others show once, few, many or a class for expanded clones.

v_gene: TRBV6-2/TRBV6-3; d_gene: TRBD1; j_gene: TRBJ2-7; abundance: few; CDR3nt: TGTGCCAGCAGCCGGGACAGGGGGCTTTACGAGCAGTACTTC; CDR3aa: CASSRDRGLYEQYF
v_gene: TRBV5-5; d_gene: .; j_gene: TRBJ1-6; abundance: .; CDR3nt: TGTGCCACCAGACGGAGCTGGCAGGGTGGATCACCCCTCCACTTT; CDR3aa: CATRRSWQGGSPLHF
v_gene: TRBV6-5; d_gene: TRBD1; j_gene: TRBJ2-7; abundance: .; CDR3nt: TGTGCCAGCAGTTATTCGGGACAGACCAACGAGCAGTACTTC; CDR3aa: CASSYSGQTNEQYF
v_gene: TRBV6-5; d_gene: TRBD1; j_gene: TRBJ1-5; abundance: .; CDR3nt: TGTGCCAGCAGGCTGGGACAGGGCGGTCAGCCCCAGCATTTT; CDR3aa: CASRLGQGGQPQHF
v_gene: TRBV19; d_gene: .; j_gene: TRBJ2-7; abundance: once; CDR3nt: TGTGCCAGTAGTCGTAAGGACAAACTCTCCTACGAGCAGTACTTC; CDR3aa: CASSRKDKLSYEQYF
v_gene: TRBV18; d_gene: .; j_gene: TRBJ1-5; abundance: .; CDR3nt: TGTGCCAGCTCCCGAGGGGGGGGCGGTCAGCCCCAGCATTTT; CDR3aa: CASSRGGGGQPQHF
v_gene: TRBV11-2; d_gene: TRBD2; j_gene: TRBJ2-1; abundance: .; CDR3nt: TGTGCCAGCAGCCCTACTAGCGGGTCCTACAATGAGCAGTTCTTC; CDR3aa: CASSPTSGSYNEQFF
v_gene: TRBV9; d_gene: TRBD1; j_gene: TRBJ2-3; abundance: .; CDR3nt: TGTGCCAGCAGCAACCGGGACAGGGGCACAGATACGCAGTATTTT; CDR3aa: CASSNRDRGTDTQYF
v_gene: TRBV13; d_gene: .; j_gene: TRBJ1-3; abundance: .; CDR3nt: TGTGCCAGCAGCTTAGGCGGCGCGGGGATCTCTGGAAACACCATATATTTT; CDR3aa: CASSLGGAGISGNTIYF
v_gene: TRBV6-2/TRBV6-3; d_gene: .; j_gene: TRBJ1-5; abundance: .; CDR3nt: TGTGCCAGCAGCCGGAGACCAGGGGAGCCCCAGCATTTT; CDR3aa: CASSRRPGEPQHF
v_gene: TRBV4-1; d_gene: TRBD1; j_gene: TRBJ1-5; abundance: .; CDR3nt: TGCGCCAGCAGCCAAGGACAGGGACAGCCCCAGCATTTT; CDR3aa: CASSQGQGQPQHF
v_gene: TRBV6-1; d_gene: .; j_gene: TRBJ1-3; abundance: .; CDR3nt: TGTGCCAGCAGTGAACGCGCGGACTCTGGAAACACCATATATTTT; CDR3aa: CASSERADSGNTIYF